This TCR beta chain derives from a study of T-cell memory formation after mild COVID-19. Overall study: Among the donors, TCR clusters were largely specific to each donor. Study-wide points: Nothing confirmed that second-wave clones peaking on day 37 were specific for SARS-CoV-2. The finding that pre-infection memory included some responding clones suggested that cross-reactive memory joined. Mainly in CM and EM were contracting CD4+ clones; CD8+ were in EMRA.

Worth noting for this clonotype: Its antigen is not identified.

TCRdb used MiXCR to reprocess the 5' RACE reads, holding one entry per CDR3 protein. Of around 250,000 distinct CDR3 sequences listed, 15% to 17% are singletons. This clonotype was sampled from an adult woman who had mild COVID-19 (a few samples of this study predate the infection). Cell type and time point are not known. The sample consisted of PBMCs or a T cell subset sorted from them (not recorded which).

Written as DNA, the CDR3 is TGCGCCAGCAGCCAAGACAGGGGGAAGAAGCAGTTCTTC. Amino acids: CASSQDRGKKQFF. This chain joins TRBV4-3 and TRBJ2-1, with TRBD1 matching 7 bases. V lost 0 bases to trimming and J lost 11 bases; unmatched junction nucleotides: 4. The CDR3 has 13 residues. Germline lookup yields CDR1 LGHNA and CDR2 YSLEER.